The 19 T cell receptor beta chains given below trace back to one sample, sequenced in a study of blood T cell repertoires in COVID-19. Clones were read by immunoSEQ multiplex PCR, and TCRdb kept only the in-frame ones, dropping some. The sample shows 150,000 to 200,000 clones, 75% to 85% of them seen only once. The material sequenced was peripheral blood. These receptors were collected from a woman aged 80 or over with COVID-19, enrolled during active disease.

This clone was detected only a few times. The chain is built from TRBV27 and TRBJ1-1; 9 bases map to TRBD1. CDR1 and CDR2 from the germline V gene are MNHEY and SMNVEV (reference sequence). The CDR3 has 14 amino acids. V shed 6 bases, J shed 5 bases, and the junction held 7 bases outside the gene matches. The CDR3 DNA is TGTGCCAGCAGCCACAGGGGGCCGTGGACTGAAGCTTTCTTT. This translates into CASSHRGPWTEAFF.

The CDR3 sequence: CASEIAGANTGELFF. The CDR3 nucleotides are TGTGCCAGTGAAATAGCGGGTGCGAACACCGGGGAGCTGTTTTTT. The J gene is TRBJ2-2, the V gene TRBV28; 7 nucleotides agree with TRBD2. Trimming removed 9 bases from V and 0 bases from J; junction bases left unmatched: 7. This CDR3 is 15 amino acids long. The germline V gene has CDR1 MDHEN and CDR2 SYDVKM.

As concerns this clone: The sample holds other DNA sequences that translate to the same CDR3. The chain couples TRBV5-1 to TRBJ2-1; TRBD1 matches at 11 bases. Germline CDR1 SGHRS, CDR2 YFSETQ. The CDR3 covers 14 residues. Trimming took 5 bases from V and 6 from J; bases not matched to a gene: 4. In nucleotides, the CDR3 is TGCGCCAGCAGGACCGGGACAGGGGGCAATGAGCAGTTCTTC. This translates into CASRTGTGGNEQFF.

This clone came up a few times. The chain links TRBV2 to TRBJ2-7, with TRBD2 identical over 8 bases. CDR3 size: 15 residues. The V gene's germline CDR1 is SNHLY and CDR2 FYNNEI. Trimming took 6 bases from V and 0 from J; bases not matched to a gene: 7. CDR3 protein: CASRTTSESSYEQYF. The CDR3 coding sequence is TGTGCCAGCAGGACGACTAGCGAAAGCTCCTACGAGCAGTACTTC.

The V and J genes are TRBV5-1 and TRBJ1-6, with 7 bases matching TRBD1. After removal of 4 bases from V and 7 bases from J, the junction contained 5 bases not matched to a gene. CDR1 and CDR2 from the germline V gene are SGHRS and YFSETQ. The CDR3 sequence is 14 residues long. The CDR3 is CASSRGQPNSPLHF. CDR3 in DNA: TGCGCCAGCAGCAGGGGACAGCCCAATTCACCCCTCCACTTT.

The chain has TRBV30 and TRBJ1-2; perhaps TRBD1 as D (6 bases). This CDR3 comprises 14 residues. CDR1 is GTSNPN and CDR2 is SVGIG in the germline V gene (reference sequence). V lost 0 bases and J lost 5, with 13 bases in between. The CDR3 DNA reads as TGTGCCTGGAGTGTACGGACAGATACATATGGCTACACCTTC. Translation gives CAWSVRTDTYGYTF.

The chain combines TRBV7-9 with TRBJ1-4; 7 bases are a match to TRBD1. Looked up from germline, CDR1 is SEHNR and CDR2 is FQNEAQ (reference sequence). J lost 3 bases, V lost 5 bases, and 12 bases had no gene match. The CDR3 has 17 residues. The CDR3 DNA reads as TGTGCCAGCAGCACCCAAAGGGGGCTGGTAGCTAATGAAAAACTGTTTTTT. This codes for CASSTQRGLVANEKLFF.

The V call is TRBV7-6, the J call TRBJ1-6, with TRBD1 matching over 7 bases. Germline CDR1 SGHVS, CDR2 FNYEAQ. V was pared by 3 bases and J by 7 bases, with 6 bases of the junction left unmatched. This CDR3 has 15 amino acids. CDR3 DNA: TGTGCCAGCAGCTTTGGGGACAGCTCAAATTCACCCCTCCACTTT. It encodes CASSFGDSSNSPLHF.

The chain employs TRBV5-1 and TRBJ2-3; D possibly corresponds to TRBD1 (6 bases). Germline V lookup: CDR1 SGHRS, CDR2 YFSETQ. Trimming took off 4 bases at V and 4 bases at J, with 10 bases between the two ends. The CDR3 has 13 residues. CDR3 amino acids: CASSKDRADTQYF. The CDR3 nucleotides are TGCGCCAGCAGCAAGGACAGAGCAGATACGCAGTATTTT.

The chain links TRBV5-4 to TRBJ2-7, with 8 bases aligning to TRBD1. The CDR3 has 14 amino acids. Trimming took 4 bases from V and 3 from J; bases not matched to a gene: 6. In germline, CDR1 is SGHNT, CDR2 YYREEE (reference sequence). The CDR3 protein is CASSPGQGYYEQYF. CDR3 nucleotide sequence: TGTGCCAGCAGCCCCGGACAGGGCTACTACGAGCAGTACTTC.

CDR3 sequence (DNA): TGTGCCAGCACCACCGGCGGGGAGCTGTTTTTT. Translated: CASTTGGELFF. This chain joins TRBV3-1 (or the pseudogene TRBV3-2) and TRBJ2-2; D is uncertain. The CDR3 extends over 11 amino acids. Deletions cut 7 bases from V and 7 bases from J, with 7 bases between. Per the germline V gene, CDR1 is LGHDT and CDR2 is YNNKEL (reference sequence).

The V and J genes are TRBV7-6 and TRBJ1-4, with 9 bases lining up with TRBD1. Trimming at V came to 5 bases and at J to 7 bases, leaving 11 bases not matched to a gene. This CDR3 region has 16 residues. CDR1 is SGHVS and CDR2 is FNYEAQ in the germline V gene. As DNA, the CDR3 is TGTGCCAGCAGCGCCCTAGGGGGGACAGGGAGTGAAAAACTGTTTTTT. This sequence encodes CASSALGGTGSEKLFF.

V usage is TRBV19 and J usage is TRBJ2-1, with a weak D call TRBD1 (6 bases). Germline V CDR1 and CDR2: LNHDA, SQIVND (reference sequence). The ends were cut back, 6 bases at V and 0 bases at J, with 15 bases in the middle. The CDR3 is 16 amino acids. CDR3 in amino acids: CASRAPGQPSYNEQFF. The DNA of the CDR3 is TGTGCCAGTAGGGCCCCAGGACAGCCCTCCTACAATGAGCAGTTCTTC.

This sequence joins TRBV6-1 and TRBJ2-1; 7 bases align to TRBD2. CDR3 length: 16 amino acids. The trim removed 2 bases at V and 6 bases at J, leaving 10 bases unmatched. Germline CDR1 MNHNS, CDR2 SASEGT. The CDR3 DNA sequence: TGTGCCAGCAGTGAATGGGGCCGAGCGGGACTCAATGAGCAGTTCTTC. This sequence encodes CASSEWGRAGLNEQFF.

This rearrangement joins TRBV12-3 or TRBV12-4 to TRBJ2-2, with 7 bases fitting TRBD1. This CDR3 has 13 residues. V trimming: 10 bases; J trimming: 7 bases; junction bases outside the gene matches: 9. This CDR3 is CATATGRVGELFF. The DNA for the CDR3 is TGTGCCACCGCGACAGGGCGCGTCGGGGAGCTGTTTTTT.

A few counts support this clone. V and J are TRBV27 and TRBJ1-2; TRBD1 agrees at 10 bases. The CDR3 is 17 amino acids. V dropped 3 bases and J dropped 4; count of bases not matched to a gene: 11. The V gene's germline CDR1 is MNHEY and CDR2 SMNVEV (reference sequence). The CDR3 DNA follows: TGTGCCAGCAGTTTTCTCAGGACAGGGGGAGGAGGCTATGGCTACACCTTC. It yields the protein CASSFLRTGGGGYGYTF.

The chain combines TRBV11-2 with TRBJ2-3, with TRBD1 as a possible D gene (5 bases). CDR3 length: 14 residues. Germline V CDR1 and CDR2: SGHAT, FQNNGV. Trimming pared 5 bases from V and 5 bases from J, leaving 14 bases between. CDR3 region: CASSPGVGEDTQYF. DNA of the CDR3: TGTGCCAGCAGCCCTGGGGTAGGGGAAGATACGCAGTATTTT.

The chain uses TRBV5-1 and TRBJ2-2; D is unclear. Deletions cut 2 bases from V and 6 bases from J, with 8 bases between. Per germline, CDR1 SGHRS and CDR2 YFSETQ. CDR3 length: 13 residues. DNA for the CDR3: TGCGCCAGCAGCTTTCTGTCCGCCGGGGAGCTGTTTTTT. It translates to CASSFLSAGELFF.

This chain uses TRBV6-5 with TRBJ1-2; unclear D gene. CDR1 is MNHEY, CDR2 SVGAGI, per germline. Trimming removed 6 bases from V and 4 bases from J, with 15 bases in between. The CDR3 consists of 14 residues. The CDR3 DNA sequence: TGTGCCAGCAGAGAGGCCTGGGTGATCTATGGCTACACCTTC. Encoded protein: CASREAWVIYGYTF.